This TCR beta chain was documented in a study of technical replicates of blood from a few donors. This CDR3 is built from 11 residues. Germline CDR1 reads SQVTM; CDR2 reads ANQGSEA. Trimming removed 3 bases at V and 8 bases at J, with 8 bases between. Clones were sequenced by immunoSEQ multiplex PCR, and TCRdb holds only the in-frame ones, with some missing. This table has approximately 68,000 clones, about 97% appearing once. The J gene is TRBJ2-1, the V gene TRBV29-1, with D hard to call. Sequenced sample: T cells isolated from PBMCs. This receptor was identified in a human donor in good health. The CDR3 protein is CSVESGDEQFF. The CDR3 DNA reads TGCAGCGTTGAGTCAGGTGATGAGCAGTTCTTC.